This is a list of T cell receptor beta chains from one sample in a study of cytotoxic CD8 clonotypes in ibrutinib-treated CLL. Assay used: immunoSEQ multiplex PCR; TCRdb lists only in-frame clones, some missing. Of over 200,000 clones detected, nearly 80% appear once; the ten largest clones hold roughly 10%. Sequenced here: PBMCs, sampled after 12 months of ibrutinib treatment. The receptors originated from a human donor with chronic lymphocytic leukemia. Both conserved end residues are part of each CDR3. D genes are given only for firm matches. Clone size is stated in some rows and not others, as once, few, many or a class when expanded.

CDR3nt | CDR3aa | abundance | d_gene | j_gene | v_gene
TGTGCCAGTAGTATCGGTTGGCCTGGGGCCCCCTCGAACACTGAAGCTTTCTTT | CASSIGWPGAPSNTEAFF | NA | NA | TRBJ1-1 | TRBV19
TGCGCCAGCAGCCCAGCGGGGTATCCGTACGAGCAGTACTTC | CASSPAGYPYEQYF | NA | TRBD2 | TRBJ2-7 | TRBV4-1
TGTGCCAGCAGTCAAGTCAGTGAAGCCTACTCTGGGAGAAACACCATATATTTT | CASSQVSEAYSGRNTIYF | NA | NA | TRBJ1-3 | TRBV6-1
TGTGCCAGTAGTATTACAGGCAGGGTGATTACTGAAGCTTTCTTT | CASSITGRVITEAFF | NA | NA | TRBJ1-1 | TRBV19
TGTGCCAGCAGCTACGGTGGGGCCAACGTCCTGACTTTC | CASSYGGANVLTF | few | NA | TRBJ2-6 | TRBV7-6
TGTGCCAGCAGTTACGGTGGGGGATCAAACTATGGCTACACCTTC | CASSYGGGSNYGYTF | NA | NA | TRBJ1-2 | TRBV6-5
TGTGCCAGCAGTTCCCCGGGACAGGTAACCCTAAACCCCAGTGATGAGCAGTTCTTC | CASSSPGQVTLNPSDEQFF | few | TRBD1 | TRBJ2-1 | TRBV2
TGCGCCAGCAGCCCCCTAGCGGGAGACTACGAGCAGTACTTC | CASSPLAGDYEQYF | NA | TRBD2 | TRBJ2-7 | TRBV4-1
TGTGCCAGCAATCTACAGGGCATTATCTACGAGCAGTACTTC | CASNLQGIIYEQYF | once | NA | TRBJ2-7 | TRBV28
TGTGCCAGCAGCTTAGCGCGGACTTTCCAAGAGACCCAGTACTTC | CASSLARTFQETQYF | NA | NA | TRBJ2-5 | TRBV7-9
TGTGCCTGGAGCAAGGGATACGAGCAGTACTTC | CAWSKGYEQYF | NA | NA | TRBJ2-7 | TRBV30
TGTGCCAGCTCACCCCCGCTTTTGGGGGCCTACGAGCAGTACTTC | CASSPPLLGAYEQYF | NA | NA | TRBJ2-7 | TRBV18
TGCGCCAGCAGTGTAGACAGAACCTATGGCTACACCTTC | CASSVDRTYGYTF | few | NA | TRBJ1-2 | TRBV10-1
TGTGCCAGCACCGGGGGACAGGGTAGCACTGAAGCTTTCTTT | CASTGGQGSTEAFF | NA | TRBD1 | TRBJ1-1 | TRBV2
TGTGCCTGGAGATGGTCGCGGGGCACCGGGGAGCTGTTTTTT | CAWRWSRGTGELFF | NA | NA | TRBJ2-2 | TRBV30
TGTGCCAGCAGTTTCTTCGGCGGGGAGCTGTTTTTT | CASSFFGGELFF | NA | NA | TRBJ2-2 | TRBV6-5
TGTGCCACCCGACCTGGGGCTAATCAGCCCCAGCATTTT | CATRPGANQPQHF | NA | NA | TRBJ1-5 | TRBV6-5
TGTGCCCCACTAGCGGGGAGCACAGATACGCAGTATTTT | CAPLAGSTDTQYF | NA | TRBD2 | TRBJ2-3 | TRBV7-9
TGTGCCAGCAGTGACTATCAGGGGGCCAATGGCTACACCTTC | CASSDYQGANGYTF | NA | TRBD1 | TRBJ1-2 | TRBV6-4
TGTGCCAGCAGCAAAGGGGGGAATCAGCCCCAGCATTTT | CASSKGGNQPQHF | NA | NA | TRBJ1-5 | TRBV21-1
TGTGCCAGCAGCGTAGCTGGGGGAAAAGAGACCCAGTACTTC | CASSVAGGKETQYF | NA | NA | TRBJ2-5 | TRBV9
TGTGCCAGCAGTGACCCTCATCGGACTCAAGACCGATGGGACTATGGCTACACCTTC | CASSDPHRTQDRWDYGYTF | NA | NA | TRBJ1-2 | TRBV6-1
TGTGCCAGCAGCGTTACTAGTGGACTAGTGATAGAGACCCAGTACTTC | CASSVTSGLVIETQYF | NA | TRBD2 | TRBJ2-5 | TRBV9
TGTGCCTGGAGTGTAGTGGGAGCGCGGTTCTTC | CAWSVVGARFF | NA | NA | TRBJ2-1 | TRBV30
TGTGCCAGCAGCCTCCGGGACAGGGTAAACAAGCGGGAGGGTCACCAAGAGACCCAGTACTTC | CASSLRDRVNKREGHQETQYF | NA | NA | TRBJ2-5 | TRBV21-1
TGCGCCAGTCTTGGGGACCTCAGCACAGATACGCAGTATTTT | CASLGDLSTDTQYF | NA | NA | TRBJ2-3 | TRBV10-1
TGTGCTAGTGGTTTGAATAGGGATCAGCCCCAGCATTTT | CASGLNRDQPQHF | few | NA | TRBJ1-5 | TRBV12-5
TGTGCCAGCAGCTTGTATACCGCAGGATTGGATGGCTACACCTTC | CASSLYTAGLDGYTF | once | NA | TRBJ1-2 | TRBV5-6
TGTGCCAGCAGAGAAACAGGGGCGGATACGCAGTATTTT | CASRETGADTQYF | once | TRBD1 | TRBJ2-3 | TRBV6-5
TGTGCCAGCAGTTTATCGGGGGGACTAGAGACCCAGTACTTC | CASSLSGGLETQYF | NA | NA | TRBJ2-5 | TRBV27